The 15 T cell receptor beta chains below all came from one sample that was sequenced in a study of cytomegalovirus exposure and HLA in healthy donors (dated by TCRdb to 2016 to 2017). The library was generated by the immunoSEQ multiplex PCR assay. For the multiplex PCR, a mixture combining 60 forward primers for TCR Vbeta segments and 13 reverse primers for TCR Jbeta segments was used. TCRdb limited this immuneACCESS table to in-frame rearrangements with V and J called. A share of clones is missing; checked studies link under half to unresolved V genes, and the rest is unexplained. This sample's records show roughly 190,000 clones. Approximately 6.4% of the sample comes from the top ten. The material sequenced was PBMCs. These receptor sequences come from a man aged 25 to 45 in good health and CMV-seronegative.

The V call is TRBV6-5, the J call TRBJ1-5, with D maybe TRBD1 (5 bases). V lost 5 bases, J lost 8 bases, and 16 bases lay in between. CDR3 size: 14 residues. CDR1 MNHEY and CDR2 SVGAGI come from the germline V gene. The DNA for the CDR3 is TGTGCCAGCAGTGAAACTCTGGGGCCCAAGCCCCAGCATTTT. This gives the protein CASSETLGPKPQHF.

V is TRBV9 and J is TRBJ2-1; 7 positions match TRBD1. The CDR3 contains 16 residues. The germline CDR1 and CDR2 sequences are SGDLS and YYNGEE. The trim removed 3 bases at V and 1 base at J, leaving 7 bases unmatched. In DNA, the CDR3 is TGTGCCAGCAGCGGGCGTCGACAGGGTTCCTACAATGAGCAGTTCTTC. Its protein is CASSGRRQGSYNEQFF.

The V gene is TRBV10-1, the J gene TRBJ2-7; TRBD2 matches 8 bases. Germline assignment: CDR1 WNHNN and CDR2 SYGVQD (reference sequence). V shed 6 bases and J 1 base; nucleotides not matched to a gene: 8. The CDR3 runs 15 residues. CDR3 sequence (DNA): TGCGCCAGCAGCCCCGGGGGCGGGAGGTCCTACGAGCAGTACTTC. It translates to CASSPGGGRSYEQYF.

CDR3 loop: CASSLLSGETQYF. The CDR3 bases are TGTGCCAGCAGCTTGCTGAGTGGAGAGACCCAGTACTTC. V gene TRBV5-4 combines with J gene TRBJ2-5; D is unresolved. Germline CDR1 SGHNT, CDR2 YYREEE (reference sequence). Between the trimmed V and J ends, which lost 1 base and 4 bases, there was a span of 8 bases. The CDR3 extends over 13 amino acids. Supplemented by reference TRBV5-4 and TRBJ2-5, the full variable domain reads ETGVTQSPTHLIKTRGQQVTLRCSSQSGHNTVSWYQQALGQGPQFIFQYYREEENGRGNFPPRFSGLQFPNYSSELNVNALELDDSALYLCASSLLSGETQYFGPGTRLLVL.

The CDR3 reads CSVEVGGRSTDTQYF. As DNA, the CDR3 is TGCAGCGTTGAAGTTGGGGGCAGAAGCACAGATACGCAGTATTTT. The chain links TRBV29-1 to TRBJ2-3; a weak D match, TRBD1 (6 bases). V lost 1 base, J lost 0 bases, and 11 bases lay in between. Germline assignment: CDR1 SQVTM and CDR2 ANQGSEA. The CDR3 is 15 amino acids.

CDR3 nucleotide sequence: TGTGCCAGCAGCGCCCCAGGTGCTAATGAAAAACTGTTTTTT. Protein product: CASSAPGANEKLFF. The chain has TRBV9 and TRBJ1-4; the D is unclear. The CDR3 totals 14 residues. Germline V gene sequence: CDR1 SGDLS, CDR2 YYNGEE. The V end was cut by 3 bases, the J end by 3 bases, with 9 bases between.

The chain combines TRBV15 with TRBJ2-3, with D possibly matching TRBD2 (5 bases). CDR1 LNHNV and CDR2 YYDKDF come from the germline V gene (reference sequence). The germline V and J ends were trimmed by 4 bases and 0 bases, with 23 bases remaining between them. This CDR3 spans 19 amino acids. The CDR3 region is CATSNAVAGLPTSTDTQYF. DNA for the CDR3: TGTGCCACCAGCAACGCAGTTGCCGGACTGCCGACTAGCACAGATACGCAGTATTTT.

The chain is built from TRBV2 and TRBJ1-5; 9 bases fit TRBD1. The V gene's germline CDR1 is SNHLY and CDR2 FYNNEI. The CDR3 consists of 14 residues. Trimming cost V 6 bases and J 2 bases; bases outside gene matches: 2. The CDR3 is CASRGQGGNQPQHF. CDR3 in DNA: TGTGCCAGCAGGGGACAGGGAGGCAATCAGCCCCAGCATTTT.

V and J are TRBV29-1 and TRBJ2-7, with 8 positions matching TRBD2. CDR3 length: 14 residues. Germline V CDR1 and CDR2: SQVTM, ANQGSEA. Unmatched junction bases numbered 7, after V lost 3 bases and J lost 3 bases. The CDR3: CSVEVAGTLYEQYF. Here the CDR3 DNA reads TGCAGCGTTGAGGTAGCGGGAACCCTCTACGAGCAGTACTTC.

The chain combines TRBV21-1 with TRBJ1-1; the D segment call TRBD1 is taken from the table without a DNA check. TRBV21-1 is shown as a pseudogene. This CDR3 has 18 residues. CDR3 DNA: TGTGCCAGCAGCAAAGGAAAGGCAGGCTATATGATGAACACTGAAGCTTTCTTT. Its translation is CASSKGKAGYMMNTEAFF.

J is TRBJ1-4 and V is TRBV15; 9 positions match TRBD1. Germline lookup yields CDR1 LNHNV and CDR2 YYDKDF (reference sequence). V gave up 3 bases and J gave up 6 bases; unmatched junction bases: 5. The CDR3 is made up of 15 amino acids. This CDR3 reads CATSSRTGEYEKLFF. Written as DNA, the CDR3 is TGTGCCACCAGCAGTAGGACAGGGGAGTATGAAAAACTGTTTTTT.

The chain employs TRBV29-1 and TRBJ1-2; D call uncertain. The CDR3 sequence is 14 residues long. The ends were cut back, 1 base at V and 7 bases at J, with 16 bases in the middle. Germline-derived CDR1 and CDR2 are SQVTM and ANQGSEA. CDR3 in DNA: TGCAGCGTTGAAGCGGTCGGGGAGTACGGTGGCTACACCTTC. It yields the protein CSVEAVGEYGGYTF. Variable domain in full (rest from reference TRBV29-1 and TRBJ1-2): SAVISQKPSRDICQRGTSLTIQCQVDSQVTMMFWYRQQPGQSLTLIATANQGSEATYESGFVIDKFPISRPNLTFSTLTVSNMSPEDSSIYLCSVEAVGEYGGYTFGSGTRLTVV.

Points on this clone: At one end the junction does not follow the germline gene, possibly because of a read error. Here the CDR3 DNA reads TGCGCCAGCAGCTTGGATCCGTTGGGACAGGGGCCTGGCAACACCATATATTTT. This gives the protein CASSLDPLGQGPGNTIYF. The chain joins TRBV5-1 to TRBJ1-3, with 10 bases identical to TRBD1. Per the germline V gene, CDR1 is SGHRS and CDR2 is YFSETQ. CDR3 length: 18 residues.

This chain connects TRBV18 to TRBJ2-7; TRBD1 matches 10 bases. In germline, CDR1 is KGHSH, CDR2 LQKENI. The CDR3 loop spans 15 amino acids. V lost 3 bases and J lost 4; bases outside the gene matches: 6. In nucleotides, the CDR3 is TGTGCCAGCTCACCGGGACAGGGGCTGGGATACGAGCAGTACTTC. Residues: CASSPGQGLGYEQYF. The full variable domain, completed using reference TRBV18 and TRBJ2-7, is NAGVMQNPRHLVRRRGQEARLRCSPMKGHSHVYWYRQLPEEGLKFMVYLQKENIIDESGMPKERFSAEFPKEGPSILRIQQVVRGDSAAYFCASSPGQGLGYEQYFGPGTRLTVT.

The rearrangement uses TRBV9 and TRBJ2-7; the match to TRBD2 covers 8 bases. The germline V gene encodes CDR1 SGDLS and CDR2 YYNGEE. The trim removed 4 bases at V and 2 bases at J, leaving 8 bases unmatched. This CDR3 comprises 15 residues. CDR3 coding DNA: TGTGCCAGCAGCATCGGGGGGGGAAGCGCCTACGAGCAGTACTTC. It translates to CASSIGGGSAYEQYF.